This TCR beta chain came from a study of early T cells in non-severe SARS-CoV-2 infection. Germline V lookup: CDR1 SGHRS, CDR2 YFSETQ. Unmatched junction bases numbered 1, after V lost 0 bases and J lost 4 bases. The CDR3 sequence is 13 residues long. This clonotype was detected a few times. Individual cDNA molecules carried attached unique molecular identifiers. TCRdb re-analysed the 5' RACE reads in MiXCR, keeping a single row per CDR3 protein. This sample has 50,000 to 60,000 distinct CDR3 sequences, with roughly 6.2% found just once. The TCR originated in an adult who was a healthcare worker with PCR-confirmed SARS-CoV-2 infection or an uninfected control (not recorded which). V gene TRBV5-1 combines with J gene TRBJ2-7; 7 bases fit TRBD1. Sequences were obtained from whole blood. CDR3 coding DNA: TGCGCCAGCAGCTTGGTACAGGGGTACGAGCAGTACTTC. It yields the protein CASSLVQGYEQYF.